This entry concerns a single TCR beta chain. These data originate in a study of blood T cell repertoires in COVID-19. Turning to the study itself: Spain, Italy and the United States supplied samples that represented acute and convalescent COVID-19. The analysed material was cDNA or gDNA that came from T cells, B-cell-depleted T cells, or PBMCs.

Assignment of participants to cohorts was predicated upon participant-reported clinical history. The CDR3 loop spans 15 amino acids. V was clipped by 3 bases and J by 2 bases, with 13 bases between them. The germline gives CDR1 MNHEY, CDR2 SMNVEV (reference sequence). In the original processing: Estimated nucleated cell counts came from reference gene primer amplification. Some clones are missing from TCRdb's copy, which holds only in-frame ones; the method was immunoSEQ multiplex PCR. That table is the source of V, J and clone size, and D and trimming were worked out from the DNA. Among 300,000 to 450,000 clones listed, roughly 90% were seen once.

The sample comprised PBMCs or T cells enriched from blood (not recorded which). The sequence came from a woman aged 25-40 years who had recovered from COVID-19. The chain combines TRBV27 with TRBJ1-2; D perhaps matches TRBD1 (6 bases). The CDR3 coding sequence is TGTGCCAGCAGTTTCCACCGAGGGGGAAACTATGGCTACACCTTC. Protein sequence: CASSFHRGGNYGYTF.